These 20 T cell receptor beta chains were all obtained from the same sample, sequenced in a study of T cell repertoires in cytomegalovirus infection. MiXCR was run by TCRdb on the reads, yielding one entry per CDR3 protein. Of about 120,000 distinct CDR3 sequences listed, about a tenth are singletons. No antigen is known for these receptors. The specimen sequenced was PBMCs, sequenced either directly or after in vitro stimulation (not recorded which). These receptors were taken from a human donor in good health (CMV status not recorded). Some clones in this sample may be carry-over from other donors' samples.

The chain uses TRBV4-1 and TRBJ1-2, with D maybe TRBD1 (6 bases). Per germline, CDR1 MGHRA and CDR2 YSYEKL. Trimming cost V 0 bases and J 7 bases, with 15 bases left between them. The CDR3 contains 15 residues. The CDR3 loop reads CASSQEGAGGTGYTF. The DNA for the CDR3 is TGCGCCAGCAGCCAAGAGGGAGCCGGGGGCACTGGCTACACCTTC.

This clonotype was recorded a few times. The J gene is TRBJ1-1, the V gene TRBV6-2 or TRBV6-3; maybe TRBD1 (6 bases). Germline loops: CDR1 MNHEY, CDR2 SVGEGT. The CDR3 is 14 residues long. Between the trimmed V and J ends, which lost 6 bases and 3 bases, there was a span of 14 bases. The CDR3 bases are TGTGCCAGCAGGATCCGGGGGCTGGACACTGAAGCTTTCTTT. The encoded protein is CASRIRGLDTEAFF.

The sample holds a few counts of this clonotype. The CDR3 DNA follows: TGTGCCAGCAAAATGAGTACCGGGGAGCTGTTTTTT. Amino acid sequence: CASKMSTGELFF. The chain joins TRBV6-8 to TRBJ2-2, with D unclear. The germline gives CDR1 MNHGY, CDR2 SAAAGT. Deletions cut 7 bases from V and 5 bases from J, with 8 bases between. CDR3 length equals 12 residues.

CDR3 DNA: TGCAGCGTTGTAGCGGGGAACGAGGGCTACACCTTC. Protein product: CSVVAGNEGYTF. This chain links TRBV29-1 with TRBJ1-2; D unclear. V was shortened by 4 bases and J by 8 bases, with 14 bases between the two germline ends. From germline, CDR1 is SQVTM and CDR2 ANQGSEA. The CDR3 is made up of 12 amino acids. Using reference TRBV29-1 and TRBJ1-2 for the parts outside the CDR3, the full variable domain is SAVISQKPSRDICQRGTSLTIQCQVDSQVTMMFWYRQQPGQSLTLIATANQGSEATYESGFVIDKFPISRPNLTFSTLTVSNMSPEDSSIYLCSVVAGNEGYTFGSGTRLTVV.

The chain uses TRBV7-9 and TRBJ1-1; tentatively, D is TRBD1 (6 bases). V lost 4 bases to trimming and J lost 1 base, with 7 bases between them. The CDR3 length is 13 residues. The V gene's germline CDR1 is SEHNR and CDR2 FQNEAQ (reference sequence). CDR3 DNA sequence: TGTGCCAGCAGCTGGACAGAGAACACTGAAGCTTTCTTT. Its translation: CASSWTENTEAFF.

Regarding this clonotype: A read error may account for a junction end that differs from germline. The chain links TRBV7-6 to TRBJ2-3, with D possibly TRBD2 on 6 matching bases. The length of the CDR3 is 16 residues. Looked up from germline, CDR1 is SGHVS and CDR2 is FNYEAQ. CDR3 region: CASSSSGLSAKDTQYF. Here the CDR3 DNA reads TGTGCCAGCAGCTCCTCGGGACTGTCAGCCAAAGATACTCAGTATTTT.

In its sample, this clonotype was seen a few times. The CDR3: CASTLLGGGDYGYTF. CDR3 DNA: TGTGCCAGCACTCTATTAGGAGGTGGCGACTATGGCTACACCTTC. The rearrangement links TRBV28 to TRBJ1-2, with unresolved D. The V gene's germline CDR1 is MDHEN and CDR2 SYDVKM. The CDR3 has 15 residues. The germline V and J ends were trimmed by 7 bases and 3 bases, with 18 bases remaining between them.

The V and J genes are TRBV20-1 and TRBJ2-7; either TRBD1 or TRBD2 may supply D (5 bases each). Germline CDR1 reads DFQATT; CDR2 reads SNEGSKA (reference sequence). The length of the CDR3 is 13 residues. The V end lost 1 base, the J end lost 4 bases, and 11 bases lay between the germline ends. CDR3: CSARVRDGYEQYF. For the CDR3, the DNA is TGCAGTGCTAGAGTTCGGGACGGTTACGAGCAGTACTTC.

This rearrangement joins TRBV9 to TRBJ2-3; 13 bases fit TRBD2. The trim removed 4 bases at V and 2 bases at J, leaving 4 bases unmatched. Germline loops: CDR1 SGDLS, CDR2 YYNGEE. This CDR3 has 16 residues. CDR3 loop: CASSPGLAGPTDTQYF. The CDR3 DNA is TGTGCCAGCAGCCCGGGACTAGCGGGGCCCACAGATACGCAGTATTTT.

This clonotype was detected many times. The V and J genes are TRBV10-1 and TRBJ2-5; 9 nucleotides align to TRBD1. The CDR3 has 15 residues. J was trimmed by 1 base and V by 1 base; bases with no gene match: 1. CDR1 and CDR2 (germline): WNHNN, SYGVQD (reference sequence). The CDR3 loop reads CASSELTGGQETQYF. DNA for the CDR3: TGCGCCAGCAGTGAGTTGACAGGGGGCCAAGAGACCCAGTACTTC.

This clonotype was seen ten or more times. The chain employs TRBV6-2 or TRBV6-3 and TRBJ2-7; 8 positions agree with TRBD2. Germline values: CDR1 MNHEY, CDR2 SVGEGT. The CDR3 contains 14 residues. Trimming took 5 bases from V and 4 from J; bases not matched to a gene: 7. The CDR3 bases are TGTGCCAGCAGTCCCTACCTAGCGGGTTACGAGCAGTACGTC. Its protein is CASSPYLAGYEQYV.

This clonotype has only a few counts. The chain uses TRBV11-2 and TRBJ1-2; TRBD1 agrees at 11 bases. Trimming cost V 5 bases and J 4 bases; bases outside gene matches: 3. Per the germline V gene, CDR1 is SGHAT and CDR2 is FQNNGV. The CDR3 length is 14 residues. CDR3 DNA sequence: TGTGCCAGCAGCACCGGGACAGGGGGCTATGGCTACACCTTC. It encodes CASSTGTGGYGYTF.

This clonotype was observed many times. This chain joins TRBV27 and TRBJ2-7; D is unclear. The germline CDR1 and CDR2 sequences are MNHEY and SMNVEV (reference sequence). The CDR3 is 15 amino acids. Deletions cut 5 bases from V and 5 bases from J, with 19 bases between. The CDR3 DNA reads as TGTGCCAGCAGTGAGGCCCCCGGGTTCGTTAACGAGCAGTACTTC. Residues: CASSEAPGFVNEQYF.

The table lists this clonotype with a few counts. CDR3 protein: CASFDRGNIQYF. The CDR3 DNA reads TGTGCCAGCTTTGACAGAGGAAACATTCAGTACTTC. The rearrangement joins TRBV28 to TRBJ2-4; D is perhaps TRBD1 (5 bases). The CDR3 is 12 amino acids. Trimming took off 8 bases at V and 6 bases at J, with 11 bases between the two ends. The germline V gene encodes CDR1 MDHEN and CDR2 SYDVKM.

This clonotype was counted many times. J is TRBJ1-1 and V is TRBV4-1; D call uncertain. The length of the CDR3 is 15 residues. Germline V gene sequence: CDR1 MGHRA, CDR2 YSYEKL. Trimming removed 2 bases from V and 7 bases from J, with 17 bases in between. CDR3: CASSQYDIGGDEAFF. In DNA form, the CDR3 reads TGCGCCAGCAGCCAATATGATATCGGCGGCGATGAAGCTTTCTTT.

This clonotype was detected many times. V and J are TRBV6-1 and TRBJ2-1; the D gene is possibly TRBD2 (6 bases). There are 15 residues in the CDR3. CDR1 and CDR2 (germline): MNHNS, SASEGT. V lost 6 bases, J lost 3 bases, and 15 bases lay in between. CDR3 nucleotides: TGTGCCAGCAGGGCAAATCCCGGGAGCTACAATGAGCAGTTCTTC. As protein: CASRANPGSYNEQFF.

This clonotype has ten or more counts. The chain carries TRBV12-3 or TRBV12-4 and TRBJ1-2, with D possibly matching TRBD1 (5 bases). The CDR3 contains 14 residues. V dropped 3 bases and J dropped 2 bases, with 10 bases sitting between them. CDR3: CASSFRAGNYGYTF. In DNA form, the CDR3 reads TGTGCCAGCAGTTTCAGGGCTGGAAACTATGGCTACACCTTC.

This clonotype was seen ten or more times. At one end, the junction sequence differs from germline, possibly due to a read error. This chain's CDR3 is CASSTGRTSTDTQYF. In nucleotides, the CDR3 is TGTGCTAGCAGCACCGGCCGCACTAGCACAGATACGCAGTATTTT. The chain has TRBV7-7 and TRBJ2-3; D unclear. In germline, CDR1 is SSHAT, CDR2 FNYEAQ (reference sequence). This CDR3 is built from 15 residues.

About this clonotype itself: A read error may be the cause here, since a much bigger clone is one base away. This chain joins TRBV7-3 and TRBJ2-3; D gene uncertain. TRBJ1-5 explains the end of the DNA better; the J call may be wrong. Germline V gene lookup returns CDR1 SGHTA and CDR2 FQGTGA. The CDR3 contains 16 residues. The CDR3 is CASSFAGSGGSSPQHF. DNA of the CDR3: TGTGCCAGCAGCTTCGCGGGCTCCGGAGGATCCAGTCCGCAGCATTTT.

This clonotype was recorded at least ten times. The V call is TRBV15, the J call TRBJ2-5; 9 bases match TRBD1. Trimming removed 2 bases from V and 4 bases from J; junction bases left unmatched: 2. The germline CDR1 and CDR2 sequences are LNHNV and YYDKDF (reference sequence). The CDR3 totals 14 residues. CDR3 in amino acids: CATSRTGGAETQYF. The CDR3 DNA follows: TGTGCCACCAGCAGAACAGGGGGCGCAGAGACCCAGTACTTC.